The 17 T cell receptor beta chains below were found in one sample sequenced in a study of blood T cell repertoires in COVID-19. Here immunoSEQ multiplex PCR was the method, and the copy in TCRdb shows in-frame clones only, minus some. The sample carries roughly 230,000 clones, around 91% recorded once. Specimen: peripheral blood. These receptors originate from a woman aged 60-70 years with COVID-19, enrolled during active disease.

The rearrangement links TRBV7-9 to TRBJ2-3, with a weak D call TRBD2 (6 bases). Germline V gene sequence: CDR1 SEHNR, CDR2 FQNEAQ (reference sequence). V lost 8 bases and J lost 6, with 30 bases in between. CDR3 length equals 18 residues. The chain's CDR3 is CASGSQQSPFGEADTQYF. The CDR3 nucleotides read TGTGCCAGCGGCTCCCAACAGTCTCCCTTCGGGGAGGCGGATACGCAGTATTTT.

This clone has more than one count but fewer than ten. The chain couples TRBV5-4 to TRBJ2-2, with 7 bases fitting TRBD2. The germline gives CDR1 SGHNT, CDR2 YYREEE (reference sequence). This CDR3 contains 15 residues. Losses at the gene ends were 5 bases for V and 4 bases for J; bases not matched to a gene: 8. This chain's CDR3 is CASRKRDSGTGELFF. The CDR3 coding sequence is TGTGCCAGCAGGAAGCGGGACTCGGGCACCGGGGAGCTGTTTTTT.

A single count supports this clone. This chain links TRBV6-2 or TRBV6-3 with TRBJ1-5, with 8 bases fitting TRBD1. The CDR3 is made up of 17 amino acids. The germline CDR1 and CDR2 sequences are MNHEY and SVGEGT. V lost 0 bases, J lost 7 bases, and 11 bases stayed unmatched. The chain's CDR3 is CASSYSRTGPVGQPQHF. CDR3 bases: TGTGCCAGCAGTTACTCCCGGACAGGGCCAGTAGGGCAGCCCCAGCATTTT.

The chain couples TRBV6-2 or TRBV6-3 to TRBJ2-2; perhaps TRBD2 as D (6 bases). The CDR3 has 16 residues. Per germline, CDR1 MNHEY and CDR2 SVGEGT. V lost 0 bases to trimming and J lost 9 bases, with 17 bases between them. CDR3 nucleotide sequence: TGTGCCAGCAGTTACTCCCGCCGGGACTGGCAGAGGGAGCTGTTTTTT. Translating it yields CASSYSRRDWQRELFF.

V gene TRBV24-1 combines with J gene TRBJ1-3; D ambiguous. V was cut by 3 bases and J by 0 bases, with 11 bases left in between. Germline CDR1 and CDR2: KGHDR and SFDVKD. The CDR3 spans 16 residues. CDR3 in amino acids: CATSDPGEGSGNTIYF. CDR3 sequence (DNA): TGTGCCACCAGTGATCCTGGTGAGGGCTCTGGAAACACCATATATTTT.

This clone was observed once. The chain couples TRBV5-8 to TRBJ1-2; 7 bases map to TRBD1. This CDR3 has 15 residues. Germline CDR1 is SGHTS and CDR2 is YDEGEE. V lost 6 bases, J lost 5 bases, and 13 bases stayed unmatched. CDR3 coding DNA: TGTGCCAGCACCGAATACAGGGGCACTGGGTATGGCTACACCTTC. It translates to CASTEYRGTGYGYTF.

The V gene is TRBV19, the J gene TRBJ2-1; perhaps TRBD1 as D (6 bases). Per the germline V gene, CDR1 is LNHDA and CDR2 is SQIVND (reference sequence). CDR3 length equals 14 residues. With 5 bases removed from V and 6 bases from J, the gap between germline ends came to 14 bases. The DNA of the CDR3 is TGTGCCAGTAGTTTTGGGGGCTCGGTCAATGAGCAGTTCTTC. Translated, it gives CASSFGGSVNEQFF.

This clone was seen only once. This chain uses TRBV18 with TRBJ1-4, with D maybe TRBD1 (5 bases). Trimming removed 2 bases from V and 2 bases from J, with 15 bases in between. The CDR3 has 17 amino acids. Germline V gives CDR1 KGHSH, CDR2 LQKENI. DNA of the CDR3: TGTGCCAGCTCACCAAAGGGCAGGGTATCGACTAATGAAAAACTGTTTTTT. Translation: CASSPKGRVSTNEKLFF.

The genes are TRBV4-2 and TRBJ1-2; TRBD1 aligns across 7 bases. Looked up from germline, CDR1 is LGHNA and CDR2 is YNFKEQ. J lost 4 bases, V lost 1 base, and 6 bases had no gene match. This CDR3 has 15 amino acids. The CDR3 region is CASSQAPGQTYGYTF. For the CDR3, the DNA is TGTGCCAGCAGCCAAGCCCCGGGACAGACCTATGGCTACACCTTC.

The gene calls are TRBV19 and TRBJ2-6; no clear D. This CDR3 spans 16 amino acids. Germline loops: CDR1 LNHDA, CDR2 SQIVND (reference sequence). Trimming shortened V by 3 bases and J by 4 bases, and 13 bases separated the two germline ends. For the CDR3, the DNA is TGTGCCAGTAGTATTAACTTTGCTGCGGGGGCCAACGTCCTGACTTTC. Translating gives CASSINFAAGANVLTF. Using reference TRBV19 and TRBJ2-6 for the parts outside the CDR3, the full variable domain is DGGITQSPKYLFRKEGQNVTLSCEQNLNHDAMYWYRQDPGQGLRLIYYSQIVNDFQKGDIAEGYSVSREKKESFPLTVTSAQKNPTAFYLCASSINFAAGANVLTFGAGSRLTVL.

The genes are TRBV2 and TRBJ2-5; D is unclear. This CDR3 has 12 residues. Germline CDR1 SNHLY, CDR2 FYNNEI. The germline V and J ends were trimmed by 3 bases and 5 bases, with 7 bases remaining between them. CDR3 DNA: TGTGCCAGCAGTGACAACGGGGAGACCCAGTACTTC. Protein sequence: CASSDNGETQYF.

The J gene is TRBJ2-7, the V gene TRBV12-3 or TRBV12-4, with unresolved D. The length of the CDR3 is 12 residues. V was clipped by 8 bases and J by 5 bases, with 13 bases between them. The CDR3 region is CASGSPLHEQYF. The DNA of the CDR3 is TGTGCCAGCGGCTCTCCCCTCCACGAGCAGTACTTC.

This chain joins TRBV29-1 and TRBJ2-5, with 11 bases matching TRBD2. V lost 4 bases and J lost 6; bases outside the gene matches: 7. The CDR3 extends over 14 amino acids. Germline CDR1 SQVTM, CDR2 ANQGSEA. In DNA, the CDR3 is TGCAGCGTTGTGGCTAGCGGGGGGATACAGACCCAGTACTTC. Translating it yields CSVVASGGIQTQYF.

This chain connects TRBV19 to TRBJ1-1; D is possibly TRBD1 (5 bases). The germline gives CDR1 LNHDA, CDR2 SQIVND (reference sequence). V was clipped by 5 bases and J by 4 bases, with 14 bases between them. The CDR3 contains 14 residues. CDR3 DNA: TGTGCCAGTAGTGTGACACTGGGGGGCACTGAAGCTTTCTTT. Encoded protein: CASSVTLGGTEAFF.

The chain has TRBV5-1 and TRBJ1-4, with 8 positions matching TRBD1. This CDR3 comprises 19 residues. CDR1 is SGHRS and CDR2 is YFSETQ in the germline V gene. The V and J ends lost 4 bases and 3 bases, in that order; junction bases with no gene match: 17. CDR3 sequence: CASSPAQGAKYGANEKLFF. CDR3 DNA: TGCGCCAGCAGCCCGGCCCAGGGGGCGAAGTACGGGGCTAATGAAAAACTGTTTTTT.

The chain links TRBV27 to TRBJ1-1; 7 bases fit TRBD1. The CDR3 totals 14 residues. The germline V gene has CDR1 MNHEY and CDR2 SMNVEV (reference sequence). Trimming removed 5 bases from V and 2 bases from J; junction bases left unmatched: 5. CDR3 region: CASSTGQVNTEAFF. The CDR3 DNA reads TGTGCCAGCAGTACCGGACAGGTTAACACTGAAGCTTTCTTT.

The J gene is TRBJ1-3, the V gene TRBV25-1, with a weak D call TRBD1 (5 bases). Germline V gene lookup returns CDR1 MGHDK and CDR2 SYGVNS. CDR3 length: 15 amino acids. Trimming removed 8 bases from V and 8 bases from J, with 22 bases in between. The CDR3 reads CASSAAGLTAYTIYF. The CDR3 bases are TGTGCCAGCTCCGCCGCAGGGCTGACGGCCTACACCATATATTTT. The entire variable domain, with the rest obtained from reference TRBV25-1 and TRBJ1-3, is as follows: EADIYQTPRYLVIGTGKKITLECSQTMGHDKMYWYQQDPGMELHLIHYSYGVNSTEKGDLSSESTVSRIRTEHFPLTLESARPSHTSQYLCASSAAGLTAYTIYFGEGSWLTVV.